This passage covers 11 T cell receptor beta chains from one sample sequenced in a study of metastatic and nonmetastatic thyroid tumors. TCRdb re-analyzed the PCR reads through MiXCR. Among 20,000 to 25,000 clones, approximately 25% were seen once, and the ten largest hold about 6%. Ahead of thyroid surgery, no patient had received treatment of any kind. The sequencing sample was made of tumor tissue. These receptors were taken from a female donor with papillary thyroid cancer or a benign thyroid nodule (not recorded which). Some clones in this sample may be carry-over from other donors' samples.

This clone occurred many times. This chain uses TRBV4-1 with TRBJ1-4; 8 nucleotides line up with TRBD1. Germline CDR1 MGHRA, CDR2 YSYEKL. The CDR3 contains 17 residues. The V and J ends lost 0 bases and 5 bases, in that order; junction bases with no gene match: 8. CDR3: CASSQDPQGATNEKLFF. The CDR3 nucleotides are TGCGCCAGCAGCCAAGATCCCCAGGGGGCGACGAATGAAAAACTGTTTTTT.

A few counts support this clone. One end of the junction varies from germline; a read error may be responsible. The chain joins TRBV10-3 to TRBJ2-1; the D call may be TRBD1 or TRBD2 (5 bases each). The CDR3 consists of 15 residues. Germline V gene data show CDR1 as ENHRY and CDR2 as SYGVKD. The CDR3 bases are TGTGCCATCAGCGAGGCCCATCGGGGCCACAATGATCAGTTCTTC. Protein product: CAISEAHRGHNDQFF.

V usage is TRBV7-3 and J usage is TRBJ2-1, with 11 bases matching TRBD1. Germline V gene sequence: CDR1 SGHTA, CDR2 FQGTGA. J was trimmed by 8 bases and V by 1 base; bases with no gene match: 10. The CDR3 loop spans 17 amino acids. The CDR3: CASSLRFGTGGNHEQFF. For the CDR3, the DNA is TGTGCCAGCAGCTTAAGGTTCGGGACAGGGGGGAACCATGAGCAGTTCTTC. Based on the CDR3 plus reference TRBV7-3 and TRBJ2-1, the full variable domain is GAGVSQTPSNKVTEKGKYVELRCDPISGHTALYWYRQSLGQGPEFLIYFQGTGAADDSGLPNDRFFAVRPEGSVSTLKIQRTERGDSAVYLCASSLRFGTGGNHEQFFGPGTRLTVL.

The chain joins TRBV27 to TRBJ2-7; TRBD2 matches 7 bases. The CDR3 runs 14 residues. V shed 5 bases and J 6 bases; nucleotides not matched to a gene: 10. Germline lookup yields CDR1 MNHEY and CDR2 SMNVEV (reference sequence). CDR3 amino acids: CASSGSGYLREQYF. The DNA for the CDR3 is TGTGCCAGCAGTGGTAGCGGGTACCTACGCGAGCAGTACTTC.

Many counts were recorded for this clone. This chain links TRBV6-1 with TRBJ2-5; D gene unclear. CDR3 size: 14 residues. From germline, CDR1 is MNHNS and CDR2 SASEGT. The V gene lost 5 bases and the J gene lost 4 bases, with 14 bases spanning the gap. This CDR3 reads CASSRYGVGETQYF. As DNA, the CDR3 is TGTGCCAGCAGTCGGTACGGCGTGGGAGAGACCCAGTACTTC.

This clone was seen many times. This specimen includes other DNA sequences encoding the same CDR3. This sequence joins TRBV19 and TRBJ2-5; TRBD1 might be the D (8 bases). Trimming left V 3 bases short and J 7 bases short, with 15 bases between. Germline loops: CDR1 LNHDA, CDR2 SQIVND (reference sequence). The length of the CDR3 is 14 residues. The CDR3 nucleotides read TGTGCCAGTAGTATTCGGACAGGGAGGGGGACCCAGTACTTC. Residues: CASSIRTGRGTQYF.

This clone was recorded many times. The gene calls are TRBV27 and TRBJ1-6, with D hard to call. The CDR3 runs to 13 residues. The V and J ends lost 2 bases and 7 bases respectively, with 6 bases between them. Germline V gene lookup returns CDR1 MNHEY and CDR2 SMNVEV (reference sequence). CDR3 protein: CASSLERNSPLHF. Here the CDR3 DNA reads TGTGCCAGCAGTTTAGAAAGGAATTCACCCCTCCACTTT.

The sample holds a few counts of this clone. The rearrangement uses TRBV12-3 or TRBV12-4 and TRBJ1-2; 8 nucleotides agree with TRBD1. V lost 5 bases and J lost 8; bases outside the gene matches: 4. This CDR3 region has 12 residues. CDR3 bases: TGTGCCAGCAGTGACAGGGGACGAGGCTACACCTTC. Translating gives CASSDRGRGYTF.

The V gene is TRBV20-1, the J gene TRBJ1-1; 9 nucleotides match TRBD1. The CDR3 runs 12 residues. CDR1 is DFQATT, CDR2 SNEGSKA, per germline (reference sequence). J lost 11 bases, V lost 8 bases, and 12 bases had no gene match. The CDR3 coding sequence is TGCAGTATCCGTGACAGGGGGGACGAGGCTTTCTTT. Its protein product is CSIRDRGDEAFF.

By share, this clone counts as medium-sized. DNA for the CDR3: TGTGCCAGCAGTTTATTCCGAGGGAGCACAGGGGGCCGGTACGAGCAGTACTTC. It specifies CASSLFRGSTGGRYEQYF. The chain carries TRBV28 and TRBJ2-7; 9 nucleotides align to TRBD1. J lost 4 bases, V lost 1 base, and 14 bases had no gene match. Per germline, CDR1 MDHEN and CDR2 SYDVKM. There are 18 residues in the CDR3.

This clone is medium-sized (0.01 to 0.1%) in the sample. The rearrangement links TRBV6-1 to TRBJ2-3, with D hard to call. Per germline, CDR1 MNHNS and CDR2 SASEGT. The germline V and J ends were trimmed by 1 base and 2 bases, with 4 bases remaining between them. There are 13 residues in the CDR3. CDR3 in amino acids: CASSEVNTDTQYF. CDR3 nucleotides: TGTGCCAGCAGTGAAGTAAACACAGATACGCAGTATTTT.